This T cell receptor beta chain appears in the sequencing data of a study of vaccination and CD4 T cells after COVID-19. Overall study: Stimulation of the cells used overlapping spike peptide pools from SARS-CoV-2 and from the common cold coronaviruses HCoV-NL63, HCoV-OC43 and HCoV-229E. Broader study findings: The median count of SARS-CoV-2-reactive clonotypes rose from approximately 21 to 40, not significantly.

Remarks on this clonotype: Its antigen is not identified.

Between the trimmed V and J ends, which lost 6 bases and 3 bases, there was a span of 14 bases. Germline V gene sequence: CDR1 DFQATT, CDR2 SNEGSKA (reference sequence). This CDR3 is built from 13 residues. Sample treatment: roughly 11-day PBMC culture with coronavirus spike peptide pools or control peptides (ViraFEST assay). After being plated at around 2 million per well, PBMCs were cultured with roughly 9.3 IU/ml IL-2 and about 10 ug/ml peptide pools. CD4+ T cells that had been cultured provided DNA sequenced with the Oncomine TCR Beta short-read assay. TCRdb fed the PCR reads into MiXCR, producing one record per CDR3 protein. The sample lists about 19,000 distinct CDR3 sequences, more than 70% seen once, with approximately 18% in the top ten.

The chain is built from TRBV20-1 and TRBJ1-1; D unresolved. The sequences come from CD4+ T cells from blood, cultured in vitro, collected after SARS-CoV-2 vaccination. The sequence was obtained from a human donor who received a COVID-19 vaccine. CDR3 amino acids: CSATSPGYTEAFF. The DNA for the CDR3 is TGCAGTGCCACCTCGCCGGGGTACACTGAAGCTTTCTTT.